These T cell receptor beta chains were read from a single sample in a study of T cells after posttransplantation cyclophosphamide. Profiling relied on immunoSEQ multiplex PCR, and the TCRdb table lists in-frame clones only, not all of them. The data contain roughly 17,000 clones, 70% to 80% of them singletons. The sample consisted of CD8+ T cells sorted from PBMCs, taken roughly 250 weeks after a stem cell transplant with posttransplant cyclophosphamide. Receptors originate from a female patient aged 40 to 50 who received an allogeneic stem cell transplant from a related donor, was CMV-positive, and had no GVHD. The graft donor may have contributed some T cells. The CDR3 runs from the conserved cysteine through the conserved F or W. The D gene is left open where the match is weak. Clone size appears in some rows only: once, few, many, or a class for an expanded clone.

DNA | CDR3 | V | size | J | D
TGTGCCAGCAGTTTAGCGGGGAACACTGAAGCTTTCTTT | CASSLAGNTEAFF | TRBV27 | . | TRBJ1-1 | .
TGCGCCAGCAGCCACGGGACAGGCGCTAACTATGGCTACACCTTC | CASSHGTGANYGYTF | TRBV5-1 | few | TRBJ1-2 | TRBD1
TGTGCCAGCAGCCGGGACACCTCCTCTGGAAACACCATATATTTT | CASSRDTSSGNTIYF | TRBV2 | . | TRBJ1-3 | .
TGTGCCAGCAGCGATGGGGACAGAAGATATGGCTACACCTTC | CASSDGDRRYGYTF | TRBV7-9 | few | TRBJ1-2 | TRBD1
TGCGCCAGCAGCCAAGATCTGGGGCCCTCTAGCACAGATACGCAGTATTTT | CASSQDLGPSSTDTQYF | TRBV4-1 | once | TRBJ2-3 | .
TGTGCCAGCAGCCTCCAGGGGGCGGCTGGGGCCAACGTCCTGACTTTC | CASSLQGAAGANVLTF | TRBV7-3 | . | TRBJ2-6 | TRBD1
TGTGCCAGCAGCTTGGGGGCCCAGGGTTCTAACTATGGCTACACCTTC | CASSLGAQGSNYGYTF | TRBV5-6 | . | TRBJ1-2 | .
TGTGCCTGGAGAACTATAAGCAATCAGCCCCAGCATTTT | CAWRTISNQPQHF | TRBV30 | . | TRBJ1-5 | .
TGTGCCAGCAGCCTTGGGGAGGGTGGGGATACGCAGTATTTT | CASSLGEGGDTQYF | TRBV7-3 | . | TRBJ2-3 | TRBD2
TGTGCCAGCAGCAAAGTTGTTGAGGGGGCCGGGGAGCTGTTTTTT | CASSKVVEGAGELFF | TRBV21-1 | . | TRBJ2-2 | .
TGTGCCAGCAGTGATGTTCTGGGACAGGGTTATTCACCCCTCCACTTT | CASSDVLGQGYSPLHF | TRBV6-1 | . | TRBJ1-6 | TRBD1
TGTGCCAGCAGCTACATGGCTTGGAGCTTTACAGATACGCAGTATTTT | CASSYMAWSFTDTQYF | TRBV5-4 | . | TRBJ2-3 | .
TGTGCCATCAGTGAGTCCGTAGACAGGGGCGACTATGGCTACACCTTC | CAISESVDRGDYGYTF | TRBV10-3 | . | TRBJ1-2 | TRBD1
TGCAGCGTTGAAGAGCGGGAGAAATACAATGAGCAGTTCTTC | CSVEEREKYNEQFF | TRBV29-1 | . | TRBJ2-1 | TRBD2
TGCAGCACATGGGGGAAGGGGGATGGTAGCTACGAGCAGTACTTC | CSTWGKGDGSYEQYF | TRBV29-1 | . | TRBJ2-7 | .
TGCGCCAGCAGCCAAGATAGGACAGGGGGCTATGAAGCTTTCTTT | CASSQDRTGGYEAFF | TRBV4-3 | . | TRBJ1-1 | TRBD1
TGTGCCAGCAGCCCCACCCCAGCGTTAAACTATGGCTACACCTTC | CASSPTPALNYGYTF | TRBV11-2 | once | TRBJ1-2 | .
TGCGCCAGCAGCCAAGGGAGACAGGGGAACTATGGCTACACCTTC | CASSQGRQGNYGYTF | TRBV4-3 | . | TRBJ1-2 | TRBD1
TGTGCCAGCAGCCGGGGAGTAGCGGGGGACGAGCAGTACTTC | CASSRGVAGDEQYF | TRBV7-9 | . | TRBJ2-7 | TRBD2
TGTGCCAGCAGCTTAGGGAGACAGGGCAATCCAGCCAAAAACATTCAGTACTTC | CASSLGRQGNPAKNIQYF | TRBV11-2 | . | TRBJ2-4 | TRBD1
TGTGCCAGCAGCTACCTAAAAGAGACCCAGTACTTC | CASSYLKETQYF | TRBV7-9 | . | TRBJ2-5 | .
TGTGCCAGCAGCTTTGGGACAGAGGGCGCTGAAGCTTTCTTT | CASSFGTEGAEAFF | TRBV5-8 | . | TRBJ1-1 | TRBD1
TGTGCCAGCAGTGACCCTAGGGGCTACGAGCAGTACTTC | CASSDPRGYEQYF | TRBV2 | . | TRBJ2-7 | .
TGTGCCAGCAGCTTAGTCACGGACAGCCACTATGGCTACACCTTC | CASSLVTDSHYGYTF | TRBV7-8 | . | TRBJ1-2 | .
TGCGCCAGCAGCGCAGAAAGCGCACTAAGCGCTGAAGCTTTCTTT | CASSAESALSAEAFF | TRBV5-1 | few | TRBJ1-1 | .
TGTGCCAGCAGCCCAACGTATTCGGGACTTCTCCCCTCACCCCTCCACTTT | CASSPTYSGLLPSPLHF | TRBV7-2 | few | TRBJ1-6 | .
TGTGCCAGCAGTTTAACCGGGGATCAGCCCCAGCATTTT | CASSLTGDQPQHF | TRBV28 | . | TRBJ1-5 | .
TGTGCCAGCAGCCCATTTGGGACTAGCGGGGGCAATGAGCAGTTCTTC | CASSPFGTSGGNEQFF | TRBV7-9 | few | TRBJ2-1 | TRBD2
TGTGCCAGCAGTTACGCCCGGGAAACGATGAACACTGAAGCTTTCTTT | CASSYARETMNTEAFF | TRBV6-6 | . | TRBJ1-1 | .
TGTGCCAGTAGTATAGCTGCCGGGAGCTCCTACAATGAGCAGTTCTTC | CASSIAAGSSYNEQFF | TRBV19 | . | TRBJ2-1 | .
TGCGCCAGCAGCCAAGATTCCGGGAATCAGCCCCAGCATTTT | CASSQDSGNQPQHF | TRBV4-1 | few | TRBJ1-5 | .
TGTGCCAGCAGTCGAAGGGGTTCGGGAGAGACCCAGTACTTC | CASSRRGSGETQYF | TRBV6-5 | . | TRBJ2-5 | .
TGTGCCAGCAGTTCCCCTCTCCGGGACAGAGACTACGAGCAGTACTTC | CASSSPLRDRDYEQYF | TRBV28 | . | TRBJ2-7 | TRBD1
TGTGCCAGCATCAAGGGGACAGGGGTTTATGGCTACACCTTC | CASIKGTGVYGYTF | TRBV21-1 | few | TRBJ1-2 | .
TGTGCCAGCAGCCCGACTAGCGGGGAGACCCAGTACTTC | CASSPTSGETQYF | TRBV13 | few | TRBJ2-5 | TRBD2
TGCGCCAGCAGCCTGGGACAGAACACCGGGGAGCTGTTTTTT | CASSLGQNTGELFF | TRBV4-1 | . | TRBJ2-2 | .
TGCGCCAGCAGCCAAGAAGGGACAGGGGAGGGTACGCAGTATTTT | CASSQEGTGEGTQYF | TRBV4-1 | . | TRBJ2-3 | TRBD1
TGTGCCAGCAGCTTAGCACAGGGGGACTATGGCTACACCTTC | CASSLAQGDYGYTF | TRBV7-9 | . | TRBJ1-2 | TRBD1
TGCGCCAGCAGCCAAGCTGAGCGTACCGGGGAGCTGTTTTTT | CASSQAERTGELFF | TRBV4-3 | few | TRBJ2-2 | .
TGTGCCAGCAGTGAAGTCCAACAGGGGTGGAATCAGCCCCAGCATTTT | CASSEVQQGWNQPQHF | TRBV2 | few | TRBJ1-5 | TRBD1
TGTGCCAGCAGTTTACGGGAAATGCGGACGGACGCGAACACCGGGGAGCTGTTTTTT | CASSLREMRTDANTGELFF | TRBV28 | . | TRBJ2-2 | .
TGTGCCAGCAGATCGGGGGGGCGCGGTACGCAGTATTTT | CASRSGGRGTQYF | TRBV6-5 | . | TRBJ2-3 | TRBD2
TGTGCCAGCAGACTCAACCCCCATGAGCAGTTCTTC | CASRLNPHEQFF | TRBV2 | . | TRBJ2-1 | .
TGTGCCAGCAGCCCCCAATGGCGGGGGCCAGGGGTGTACAATGAGCAGTTCTTC | CASSPQWRGPGVYNEQFF | TRBV7-9 | . | TRBJ2-1 | .
TGTGCCAGCAGCTTTGAGGGCTCCTACGAGCAGTACTTC | CASSFEGSYEQYF | TRBV11-2 | . | TRBJ2-7 | .
TGTGCCAGCAGCTTACCAGTACTAGCGAGCCCGGAGCAGTTCTTC | CASSLPVLASPEQFF | TRBV7-3 | . | TRBJ2-1 | TRBD2
TGCGCCAGCAGCCCGGGACAGGGTGGTTTTTCTGAAGCTTTCTTT | CASSPGQGGFSEAFF | TRBV5-1 | . | TRBJ1-1 | TRBD1
TGCGCCAGCAGCCAAGTCGGAATAGGGGGCCATAGGGAGCTGTTTTTT | CASSQVGIGGHRELFF | TRBV4-1 | once | TRBJ2-2 | TRBD1